Listed below are T cell receptor beta chains from one sample, sequenced in a study of beta chain features in type 1 diabetes. The protocol was immunoSEQ multiplex PCR, while the TCRdb copy is restricted to in-frame clones and leaves out a portion. The sample has about 210,000 clones, roughly a tenth seen once. The sample consisted of central memory CD4+ T cells from blood. The receptor source for this set is a man in his late teens or twenties in good health. The CDR3 runs from the conserved cysteine through the conserved F or W. D genes are given only for firm matches. Clone size is shown for a subset of rows, as once, few, many or a class of expanded clone.

v_call: TRBV9
cdr3_length: 15
j_call: TRBJ2-6
clone_size: few
d_call: NA
cdr3_aa: CASSVGSSGANVLTF
cdr3_nt: TGTGCCAGCAGCGTAGGTAGCTCTGGGGCCAACGTCCTGACTTTC

v_call: TRBV2
cdr3_length: 15
j_call: TRBJ2-1
clone_size: NA
d_call: NA
cdr3_aa: CASSEFQGSYNEQFF
cdr3_nt: TGTGCCAGCAGTGAATTCCAGGGGTCCTACAATGAGCAGTTCTTC

v_call: TRBV30
cdr3_length: 15
j_call: TRBJ1-5
clone_size: NA
d_call: NA
cdr3_aa: CAWSVGGHLNQPQHF
cdr3_nt: TGTGCCTGGAGTGTAGGGGGACACCTCAATCAGCCCCAGCATTTT

v_call: TRBV9
cdr3_length: 14
j_call: TRBJ2-3
clone_size: few
d_call: TRBD1
cdr3_aa: CASSQTGNTDTQYF
cdr3_nt: TGTGCCAGCAGCCAGACAGGGAACACAGATACGCAGTATTTT

v_call: TRBV29-1
cdr3_length: 15
j_call: TRBJ2-3
clone_size: few
d_call: NA
cdr3_aa: CSVASTPSGPYTQYF
cdr3_nt: TGCAGCGTTGCTTCCACCCCATCGGGGCCGTACACGCAGTATTTT

v_call: TRBV7-6
cdr3_length: 16
j_call: TRBJ2-6
clone_size: many
d_call: NA
cdr3_aa: CASSQGRTSGANVLTF
cdr3_nt: TGTGCCAGCAGCCAAGGTCGCACCTCTGGGGCCAACGTCCTGACTTTC

v_call: TRBV5-1
cdr3_length: 16
j_call: TRBJ2-2
clone_size: few
d_call: NA
cdr3_aa: CASSFYGTPNTGELFF
cdr3_nt: TGCGCCAGCAGCTTCTACGGGACACCGAACACCGGGGAGCTGTTTTTT

v_call: TRBV6-1
cdr3_length: 14
j_call: TRBJ2-7
clone_size: NA
d_call: NA
cdr3_aa: CASSDWDGTYEQYF
cdr3_nt: TGTGCCAGCAGTGATTGGGACGGCACCTACGAGCAGTACTTC

v_call: TRBV27
cdr3_length: 13
j_call: TRBJ1-1
clone_size: few
d_call: NA
cdr3_aa: CASSFSVTTEAFF
cdr3_nt: TGTGCCAGCAGTTTTAGTGTGACCACTGAAGCTTTCTTT

v_call: TRBV4-3
cdr3_length: 16
j_call: TRBJ2-1
clone_size: NA
d_call: NA
cdr3_aa: CASSQEALSSYNEQFF
cdr3_nt: TGCGCCAGCAGCCAAGAGGCACTGAGCTCCTACAATGAGCAGTTCTTC

v_call: TRBV5-1
cdr3_length: 13
j_call: TRBJ2-5
clone_size: NA
d_call: NA
cdr3_aa: CASSLVGDKTQYF
cdr3_nt: TGCGCCAGCAGCTTGGTTGGGGATAAGACCCAGTACTTC

v_call: TRBV10-3
cdr3_length: 13
j_call: TRBJ2-7
clone_size: few
d_call: TRBD1
cdr3_aa: CAISPGGTYEQYF
cdr3_nt: TGTGCCATCAGCCCAGGGGGAACCTACGAGCAGTACTTC

v_call: TRBV30
cdr3_length: 15
j_call: TRBJ2-6
clone_size: few
d_call: NA
cdr3_aa: CAWSVGSSGANVLTF
cdr3_nt: TGTGCCTGGAGTGTAGGGTCCTCTGGGGCCAACGTCCTGACTTTC

v_call: TRBV5-1
cdr3_length: 13
j_call: TRBJ2-7
clone_size: many
d_call: NA
cdr3_aa: CASTDLASYEQYF
cdr3_nt: TGCGCCAGCACGGATCTAGCGTCGTACGAGCAGTACTTC

v_call: TRBV4-1
cdr3_length: 15
j_call: TRBJ2-7
clone_size: NA
d_call: TRBD2
cdr3_aa: CASSQGTSGGYEQYF
cdr3_nt: TGCGCCAGCAGCCAAGGGACTAGCGGCGGGTACGAGCAGTACTTC

v_call: TRBV5-4
cdr3_length: 12
j_call: TRBJ2-1
clone_size: few
d_call: NA
cdr3_aa: CASSRDHNEQFF
cdr3_nt: TGTGCCAGCAGCAGGGACCACAATGAGCAGTTCTTC

v_call: TRBV4-1
cdr3_length: 14
j_call: TRBJ2-4
clone_size: NA
d_call: NA
cdr3_aa: CASSQGGPGNIQYF
cdr3_nt: TGCGCCAGCAGCCAAGGCGGACCCGGGAACATTCAGTACTTC

v_call: TRBV30
cdr3_length: 13
j_call: TRBJ1-2
clone_size: few
d_call: NA
cdr3_aa: CAWSVLRDDGYTF
cdr3_nt: TGTGCCTGGAGTGTACTCAGGGACGATGGCTACACCTTC

v_call: TRBV23-1
cdr3_length: 15
j_call: TRBJ2-7
clone_size: many
d_call: TRBD1
cdr3_aa: CASSRDRGEPYEQYF
cdr3_nt: TGCGCCAGCAGCCGAGACAGGGGGGAACCCTACGAGCAGTACTTC

v_call: TRBV7-2
cdr3_length: 17
j_call: TRBJ2-1
clone_size: NA
d_call: TRBD2
cdr3_aa: CASSRLAGSFSYNEQFF
cdr3_nt: TGTGCCAGCAGCAGATTAGCGGGTTCCTTCTCCTACAATGAGCAGTTCTTC

v_call: TRBV28
cdr3_length: 13
j_call: TRBJ1-1
clone_size: NA
d_call: NA
cdr3_aa: CASSQLGGTEAFF
cdr3_nt: TGTGCCAGCAGTCAGTTAGGTGGCACTGAAGCTTTCTTT

v_call: TRBV5-6
cdr3_length: 14
j_call: TRBJ1-4
clone_size: NA
d_call: TRBD1
cdr3_aa: CASSWTGGDEKLFF
cdr3_nt: TGTGCCAGCAGCTGGACAGGGGGCGATGAAAAACTGTTTTTT

v_call: TRBV7-2
cdr3_length: 16
j_call: TRBJ2-1
clone_size: few
d_call: TRBD2
cdr3_aa: CASSVDSGTPYNEQFF
cdr3_nt: TGTGCCAGCAGCGTTGATAGCGGGACCCCCTACAATGAGCAGTTCTTC

v_call: TRBV10-3
cdr3_length: 12
j_call: TRBJ2-5
clone_size: NA
d_call: TRBD1
cdr3_aa: CAIGTAQETQYF
cdr3_nt: TGTGCCATCGGGACAGCCCAAGAGACCCAGTACTTC

v_call: TRBV7-9
cdr3_length: 14
j_call: TRBJ2-1
clone_size: few
d_call: NA
cdr3_aa: CASSLDFSTNEQFF
cdr3_nt: TGTGCCAGCAGCTTAGATTTCAGTACGAATGAGCAGTTCTTC

v_call: TRBV12-5
cdr3_length: 16
j_call: TRBJ2-2
clone_size: NA
d_call: TRBD1
cdr3_aa: CASGLVTGASTGELFF
cdr3_nt: TGTGCTAGTGGTTTGGTGACAGGGGCGAGCACCGGGGAGCTGTTTTTT

v_call: TRBV5-1
cdr3_length: 16
j_call: TRBJ1-1
clone_size: few
d_call: NA
cdr3_aa: CASSLGGQGMNTEAFF
cdr3_nt: TGCGCCAGCAGCTTGGGAGGGCAGGGAATGAACACTGAAGCTTTCTTT

v_call: TRBV4-1
cdr3_length: 14
j_call: TRBJ1-2
clone_size: NA
d_call: TRBD1
cdr3_aa: CASRGTGRGWGYTF
cdr3_nt: TGCGCCAGCAGGGGGACAGGACGGGGATGGGGCTACACCTTC

v_call: TRBV9
cdr3_length: 14
j_call: TRBJ2-1
clone_size: many
d_call: NA
cdr3_aa: CASSVATPGGEQFF
cdr3_nt: TGTGCCAGCAGCGTAGCTACACCCGGGGGTGAGCAGTTCTTC

v_call: TRBV29-1
cdr3_length: 12
j_call: TRBJ1-2
clone_size: many
d_call: NA
cdr3_aa: CSVVSLFYGYTF
cdr3_nt: TGCAGCGTTGTTAGCCTATTCTATGGCTACACCTTC

v_call: TRBV29-1
cdr3_length: 14
j_call: TRBJ1-2
clone_size: NA
d_call: TRBD1
cdr3_aa: CSVVTGGTMYGYTF
cdr3_nt: TGCAGCGTTGTGACAGGGGGAACAATGTATGGCTACACCTTC

v_call: TRBV19
cdr3_length: 16
j_call: TRBJ2-6
clone_size: many
d_call: NA
cdr3_aa: CASSATRSGGANVLTF
cdr3_nt: TGTGCCAGTAGTGCGACAAGGAGTGGCGGGGCCAACGTCCTGACTTTC

v_call: TRBV30
cdr3_length: 13
j_call: TRBJ1-1
clone_size: NA
d_call: TRBD1
cdr3_aa: CALKQGVATEAFF
cdr3_nt: TGTGCCTTGAAACAGGGGGTGGCCACTGAAGCTTTCTTT

v_call: TRBV19
cdr3_length: 13
j_call: TRBJ2-1
clone_size: few
d_call: NA
cdr3_aa: CASSPRGYNEQFF
cdr3_nt: TGTGCCAGTAGCCCCCGGGGCTACAATGAGCAGTTCTTC

v_call: TRBV15
cdr3_length: 14
j_call: TRBJ1-6
clone_size: NA
d_call: NA
cdr3_aa: CATSRDRDNSPLHF
cdr3_nt: TGTGCCACCAGCAGAGACAGGGATAATTCACCCCTCCACTTT

v_call: TRBV5-4
cdr3_length: 13
j_call: TRBJ2-5
clone_size: NA
d_call: NA
cdr3_aa: CASTTGTKETQYF
cdr3_nt: TGTGCCAGCACCACCGGGACGAAAGAGACCCAGTACTTC

v_call: TRBV7-8
cdr3_length: 15
j_call: TRBJ1-1
clone_size: many
d_call: NA
cdr3_aa: CAIRRGFSRNTEAFF
cdr3_nt: TGTGCCATCAGGAGAGGGTTTAGTCGGAACACTGAAGCTTTCTTT